One and the same sample provided the 16 T cell receptor beta chains below, sequenced in a study of CXCR3-negative and CXCR3-positive naive CD8 T cells. UMI-labeled 5' RACE yielded the TRB cDNA libraries. For each CDR3 protein, TCRdb gives one entry from its re-call of the 5' RACE reads, without DNA. This listing includes just over 40,000 distinct CDR3 sequences. The sequenced material came from naive CXCR3- CD8+ T cells from blood. The subset denotes: CD45RO-CCR7+CD27+CD95- naive CD8+ T cells lacking CXCR3 (TNR3-). The receptor set was obtained from a human donor in good health. Some clones in this sample may be carry-over from other donors' samples.

This chain uses TRBV12-3 or TRBV12-4 with TRBJ1-4; TCRdb lists TRBD1, though no DNA is available to test this call. This CDR3 region has 15 residues. This CDR3 reads CASSPTGSPNEKLFF.

J is TRBJ1-1 and V is TRBV29-1. CDR1 is SQVTM and CDR2 is ANQGSEA in the germline V gene. The CDR3 totals 12 residues. The chain's CDR3 is CSVPDENTEAFF.

The chain uses TRBV27 and TRBJ2-7; the TCRdb call, TRBD1, lacks DNA for checking. Per germline, CDR1 MNHEY and CDR2 SMNVEV (reference sequence). The CDR3 spans 13 residues. The CDR3 protein is CATEDRETYEQYF.

The gene calls are TRBV27 and TRBJ2-7; TCRdb's assignment of TRBD2 cannot be checked, as there is no DNA. CDR3 length: 12 residues. Germline V lookup: CDR1 MNHEY, CDR2 SMNVEV (reference sequence). The CDR3 region is CASSFPAGEQYF.

This CDR3 is CASSPGQGAQPQHF. The genes are TRBV27 and TRBJ1-5; TCRdb designates TRBD1, a call that cannot be tested without DNA. This CDR3 has 14 amino acids. Looked up from germline, CDR1 is MNHEY and CDR2 is SMNVEV (reference sequence).

J is TRBJ1-2 and V is TRBV6-2 or TRBV6-3. CDR1 is MNHEY, CDR2 SVGEGT, per germline. This CDR3 is 12 amino acids long. The CDR3 loop is CASTQDFYGYTF.

This chain joins TRBV28 and TRBJ2-1. Germline-derived CDR1 and CDR2 are MDHEN and SYDVKM. This CDR3 is 15 amino acids long. This CDR3 reads CASSLMGNSYNEQFF.

The CDR3 spells CSARDMAAYGYTF. The chain combines TRBV20-1 with TRBJ1-2. Germline V CDR1 and CDR2: DFQATT, SNEGSKA (reference sequence). CDR3 length equals 13 residues.

This sequence joins TRBV29-1 and TRBJ1-1; TCRdb gives TRBD1 as the D gene, but with no DNA this cannot be confirmed. The CDR3 has 12 residues. Germline V gene lookup returns CDR1 SQVTM and CDR2 ANQGSEA. The CDR3 sequence: CSAVTLNTEAFF.

This chain uses TRBV14 with TRBJ1-2. The CDR3 is made up of 13 amino acids. CDR1 is SGHDN and CDR2 is FVKESK in the germline V gene. This CDR3 is CASSQGLANGYTF. The full variable domain, its missing parts supplied by reference TRBV14 and TRBJ1-2, is EAGVTQFPSHSVIEKGQTVTLRCDPISGHDNLYWYRRVMGKEIKFLLHFVKESKQDESGMPNNRFLAERTGGTYSTLKVQPAELEDSGVYFCASSQGLANGYTFGSGTRLTVV.

This chain connects TRBV6-2 or TRBV6-3 to TRBJ2-7; no DNA is available, so the TRBD1 call from TCRdb remains unchecked. CDR3 size: 14 residues. Germline-derived CDR1 and CDR2 are MNHEY and SVGEGT. The CDR3 spells CASSDINRAYEQYF.

The rearrangement uses TRBV6-4 and TRBJ2-1; TCRdb reports TRBD2, a call that lacks DNA to check it against. Germline CDR1 MRHNA, CDR2 SNTAGT. The CDR3 extends over 15 amino acids. The CDR3 region is CASSGTSGGANEQFF.

This chain uses TRBV6-5 with TRBJ2-5; the TCRdb D gene call, TRBD1, has no DNA to confirm it. Germline V gene sequence: CDR1 MNHEY, CDR2 SVGAGI. This CDR3 contains 14 residues. The CDR3 reads CASSGQGAAKTQYF.

The chain carries TRBV4-2 and TRBJ2-2; TCRdb's D call, TRBD1, is unchecked because there is no DNA. CDR1 and CDR2 from the germline V gene are LGHNA and YNFKEQ. This CDR3 contains 14 residues. The CDR3 sequence: CASSTGVGTGELFF.

V gene TRBV6-5 combines with J gene TRBJ2-1; TCRdb lists TRBD2, though no DNA is available to test this call. The CDR3 extends over 16 amino acids. The germline CDR1 and CDR2 sequences are MNHEY and SVGAGI. This CDR3 is CASSYVASGDYNEQFF.

The V and J genes are TRBV3-1 and TRBJ2-1; TCRdb's assignment of TRBD2 cannot be checked, as there is no DNA. Germline assignment: CDR1 LGHDT and CDR2 YNNKEL (reference sequence). The CDR3 loop spans 17 amino acids. The CDR3 region is CASSQVLAGASYNEQFF.